This TCR beta chain is drawn from a study of blood T cell repertoires in COVID-19 (dated by TCRdb to 2019 to 2021). Concerning the study at large: The collaborator samples originated in the United States, Italy and Spain and spanned the acute and convalescent phases of COVID-19. The repertoires were released in a freely available public database intended as a resource for research on the immune response to SARS-CoV-2. The sample metadata nearly always contained a de-identified subject ID, COVID-19 status, age in years and sex. The material from the prospective study consisted of cDNA or gDNA derived from T cells, B-cell-depleted T cells, or PBMCs. The samples were drawn from the first 160 participants of the ongoing ImmuneRACE study and from 1,254 subjects provided by 6 global collaborators. Where available, HLA class I and class II types were obtained from metadata supplied by the sample provider rather than from assay-based typing. Subjects who had been exposed to COVID-19, were actively infected with it, or had recovered from it provided the deeply sampled blood TCRbeta repertoires that made up the dataset. Overall results and qualifications from the work: Clinical and demographic metadata were provided uncurated, with the amount varying by source and participant.

TCRbeta CDR3 regions were amplified from genomic DNA by means of the immunoSEQ Assay, a bias-controlled multiplex PCR. From the authors' description of their analysis: Nucleated cell counts per sample were estimated from amplification of reference gene primers within the assay. To quantify the absolute abundance of each unique TCRbeta CDR3 rearrangement, sequence reads were collapsed and filtered. For each sample, productive Simpson clonality was calculated as the square root of Simpson's diversity index over productive rearrangements. Here the immuneACCESS table is served through TCRdb, limited to in-frame sequences with V and J called. Missing clones are a known gap in these copies; in checked studies unresolved V genes cover under half, and the rest lacks a known reason. V and J calls plus clone size are reproduced from that table; the DNA served to infer D and trimming. This sample is represented by roughly 180,000 clones; 75% to 90% of them were singletons. Of the sample, roughly 7.7% is held by the ten largest clones.

Whole blood was collected in K2EDTA tubes by collaborating institutions according to the institutions' own protocols. For TCRbeta analysis, collaborators shipped samples as frozen whole blood, isolated PBMCs, or DNA extracted from either of those sample types. In the germline V gene, CDR1 corresponds to SGHRS and CDR2 to YFSETQ. There are 14 amino acids in the CDR3, from cysteine to phenylalanine inclusive. Only the CDR3 DNA stays, 42 bases, in frame from base 1. V is shortened by 2 bases, J by 2 bases, and the region joining them spans 10 bases. Notes on this clone: What antigen it recognizes has not been identified. No clone much larger than this one lies a single base away; base qualities are absent.

The source of this sequence is a woman in her fifties or sixties with acute or convalescent COVID-19. The chain couples TRBV5-1 to TRBJ1-1, with no D gene named confidently. Sequenced sample: peripheral blood. The nucleotide sequence reads as follows: TGCGCCAGCAGCTTAGAGGGTTCTAACACTGAAGCTTTCTTT. This is translated as CASSLEGSNTEAFF.